The present entry profiles one T cell receptor (beta chain) with its context. This CDR3 contains 16 residues. With 8 bases removed from V and 2 bases from J, the gap between germline ends came to 19 bases. Germline V gives CDR1 MNHEY, CDR2 SMNVEV (reference sequence). Repertoires were generated with immunoSEQ multiplex PCR, while TCRdb's copy carries only in-frame clones and drops some. The sample has tens of thousands of clones, approximately 90% seen once. The sample originates from a study of T cell changes during pregnancy in multiple sclerosis. Sequencing was performed on CD8+ T cells from peripheral blood mononuclear cells, taken in the first trimester of pregnancy. This TCR was sampled from a female donor in good health, enrolled as a control in a pregnancy study. V gene TRBV27 combines with J gene TRBJ1-5; weak D call: TRBD1 (5 bases). This CDR3 reads CASANLWDWGNQPQHF. For the CDR3, the DNA is TGTGCCAGCGCAAACTTGTGGGACTGGGGCAATCAGCCCCAGCATTTT.